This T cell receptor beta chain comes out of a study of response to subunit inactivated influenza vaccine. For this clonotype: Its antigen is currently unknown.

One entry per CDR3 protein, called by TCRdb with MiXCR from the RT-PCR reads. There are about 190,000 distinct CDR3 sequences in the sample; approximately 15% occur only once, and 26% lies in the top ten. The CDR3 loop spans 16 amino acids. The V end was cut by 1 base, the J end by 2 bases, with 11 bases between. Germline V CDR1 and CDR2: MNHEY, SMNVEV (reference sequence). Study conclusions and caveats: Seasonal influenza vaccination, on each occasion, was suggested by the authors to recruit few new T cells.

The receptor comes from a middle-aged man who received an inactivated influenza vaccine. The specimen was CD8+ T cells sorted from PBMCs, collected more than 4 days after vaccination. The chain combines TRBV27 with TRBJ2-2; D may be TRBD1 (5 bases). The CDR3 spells CASSLYGQGNTGELFF. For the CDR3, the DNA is TGTGCCAGCAGTTTATACGGTCAGGGAAACACCGGGGAGCTGTTTTTT.